This section outlines one TCR beta chain sequence together with its context. TCRdb's copy holds only in-frame clones and misses some; the assay was immunoSEQ multiplex PCR. The sample gives just over 80,000 clones, just under 95% of which show up once; around 5% is in the top ten. The source of the sample is a study of control samples from healthy donors and cancer patients. V lost 2 bases to trimming and J lost 9 bases, with 17 bases between them. Germline loops: CDR1 SSHAT, CDR2 FNYEAQ (reference sequence). CDR3 length equals 15 residues. This chain connects TRBV7-7 to TRBJ2-1, with a tentative D call TRBD1 (8 bases). Sample: blood. The receptor comes from a woman younger than 35 in good health. CDR3 in DNA: TGTGCCAGCAGCTTAACAGGGGGGGCTGTTAGTGAGCAGTTCTTC. Protein product: CASSLTGGAVSEQFF.